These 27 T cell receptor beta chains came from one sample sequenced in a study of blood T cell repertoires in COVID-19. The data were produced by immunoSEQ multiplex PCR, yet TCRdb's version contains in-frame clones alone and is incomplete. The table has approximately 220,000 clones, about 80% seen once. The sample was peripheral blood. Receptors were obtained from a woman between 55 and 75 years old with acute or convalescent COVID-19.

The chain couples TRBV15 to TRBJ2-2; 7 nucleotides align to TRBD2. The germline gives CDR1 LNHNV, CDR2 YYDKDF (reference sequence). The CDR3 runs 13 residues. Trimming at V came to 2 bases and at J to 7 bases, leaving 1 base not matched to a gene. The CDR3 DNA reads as TGTGCCACCAGCAGACAGCGGGGCGGGGAGCTGTTTTTT. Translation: CATSRQRGGELFF.

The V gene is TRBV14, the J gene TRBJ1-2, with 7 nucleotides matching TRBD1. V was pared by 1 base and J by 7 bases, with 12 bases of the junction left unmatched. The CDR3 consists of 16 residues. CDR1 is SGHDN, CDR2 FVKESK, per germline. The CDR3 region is CASSQVGGGERGGYTF. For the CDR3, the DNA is TGTGCCAGCAGCCAAGTTGGAGGGGGCGAAAGGGGTGGCTACACCTTC.

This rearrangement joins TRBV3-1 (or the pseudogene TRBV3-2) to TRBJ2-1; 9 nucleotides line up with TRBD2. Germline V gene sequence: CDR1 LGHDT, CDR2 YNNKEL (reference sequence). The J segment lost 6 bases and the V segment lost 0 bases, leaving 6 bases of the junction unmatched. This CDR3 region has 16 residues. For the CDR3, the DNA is TGTGCCAGCAGCCAAGAAAGACTAGCGGTGGTCAATGAGCAGTTCTTC. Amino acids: CASSQERLAVVNEQFF.

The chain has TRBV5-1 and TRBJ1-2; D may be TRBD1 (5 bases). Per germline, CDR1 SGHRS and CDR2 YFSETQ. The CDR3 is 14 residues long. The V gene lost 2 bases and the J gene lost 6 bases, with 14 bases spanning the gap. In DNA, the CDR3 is TGCGCCAGCAGCTTTTTGGAGGGAGGGGATGGCTACACCTTC. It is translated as CASSFLEGGDGYTF.

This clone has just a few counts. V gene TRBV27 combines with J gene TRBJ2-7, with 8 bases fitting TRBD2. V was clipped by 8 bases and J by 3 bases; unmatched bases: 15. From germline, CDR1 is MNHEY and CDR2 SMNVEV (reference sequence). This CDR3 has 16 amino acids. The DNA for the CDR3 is TGTGCCAGCGCACCCCTCCGGGGGGGCCTCTACTACGAGCAGTACTTC. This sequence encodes CASAPLRGGLYYEQYF.

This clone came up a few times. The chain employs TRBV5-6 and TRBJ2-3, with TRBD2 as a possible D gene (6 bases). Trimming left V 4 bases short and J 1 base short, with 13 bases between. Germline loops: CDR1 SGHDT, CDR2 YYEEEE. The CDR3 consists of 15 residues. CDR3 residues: CASSERGLGTDTQYF. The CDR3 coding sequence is TGTGCCAGCAGCGAGAGGGGACTGGGCACAGATACGCAGTATTTT.

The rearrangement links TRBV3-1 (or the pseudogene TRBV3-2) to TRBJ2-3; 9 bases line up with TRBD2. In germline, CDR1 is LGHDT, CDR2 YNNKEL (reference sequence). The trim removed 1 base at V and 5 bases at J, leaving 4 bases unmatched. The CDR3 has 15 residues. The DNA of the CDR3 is TGTGCCAGCAGCCAAGGGAGTAGCGGGGGAGATACGCAGTATTTT. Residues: CASSQGSSGGDTQYF.

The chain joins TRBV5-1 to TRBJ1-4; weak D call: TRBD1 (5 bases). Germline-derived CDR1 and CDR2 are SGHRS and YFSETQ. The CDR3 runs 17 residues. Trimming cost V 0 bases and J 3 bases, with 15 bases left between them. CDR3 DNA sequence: TGCGCCAGCAGCTTGGCGTTATTGGGGGGTCCTAATGAAAAACTGTTTTTT. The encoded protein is CASSLALLGGPNEKLFF.

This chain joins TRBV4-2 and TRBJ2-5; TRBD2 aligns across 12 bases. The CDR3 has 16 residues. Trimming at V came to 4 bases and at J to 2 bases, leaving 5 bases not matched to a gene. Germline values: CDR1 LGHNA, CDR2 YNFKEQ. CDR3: CASSPGLAGTQETQYF. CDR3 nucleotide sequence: TGTGCCAGCAGCCCCGGACTAGCGGGGACACAAGAGACCCAGTACTTC.

The CDR3 region is CASSNVGQRNTEAFF. CDR3 coding DNA: TGTGCCAGCAGCAACGTTGGACAGAGGAACACTGAAGCTTTCTTT. This chain connects TRBV5-4 to TRBJ1-1, with a possible D match to TRBD1 (6 bases). CDR1 is SGHNT and CDR2 is YYREEE in the germline V gene (reference sequence). The CDR3 consists of 15 residues. The V end lost 4 bases, the J end lost 1 base, and 14 bases lay between the germline ends. Drawing the rest from reference TRBV5-4 and TRBJ1-1, the complete variable domain is ETGVTQSPTHLIKTRGQQVTLRCSSQSGHNTVSWYQQALGQGPQFIFQYYREEENGRGNFPPRFSGLQFPNYSSELNVNALELDDSALYLCASSNVGQRNTEAFFGQGTRLTVV.

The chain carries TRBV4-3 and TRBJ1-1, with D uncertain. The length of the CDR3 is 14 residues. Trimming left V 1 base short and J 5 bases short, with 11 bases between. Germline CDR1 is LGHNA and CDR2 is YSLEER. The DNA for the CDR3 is TGCGCCAGCAGCCAAGGTATCGGGAGTACTGAAGCTTTCTTT. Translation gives CASSQGIGSTEAFF.

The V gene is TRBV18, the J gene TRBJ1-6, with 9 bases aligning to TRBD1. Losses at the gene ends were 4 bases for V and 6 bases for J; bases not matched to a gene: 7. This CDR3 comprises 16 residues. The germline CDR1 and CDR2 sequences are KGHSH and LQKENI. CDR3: CASSLALGQGNSPLHF. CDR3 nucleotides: TGTGCCAGCTCACTTGCCCTGGGACAGGGTAATTCACCCCTCCACTTT.

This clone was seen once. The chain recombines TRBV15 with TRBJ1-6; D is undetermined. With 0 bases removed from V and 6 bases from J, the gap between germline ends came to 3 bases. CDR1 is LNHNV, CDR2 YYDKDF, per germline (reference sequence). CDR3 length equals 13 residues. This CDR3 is CATSRDSNSPLHF. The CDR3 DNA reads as TGTGCCACCAGCAGAGACAGTAATTCACCCCTCCACTTT.

CDR3 DNA: TGTGCCAGCAGCTTAGTAGGGGGATGGGGCACAGATACGCAGTATTTT. The encoded protein is CASSLVGGWGTDTQYF. The genes are TRBV7-2 and TRBJ2-3, with TRBD1 as a possible D gene (6 bases). This CDR3 has 16 amino acids. Germline V lookup: CDR1 SGHTA, CDR2 FQGNSA. V was clipped by 1 base and J by 1 base, with 12 bases between them.

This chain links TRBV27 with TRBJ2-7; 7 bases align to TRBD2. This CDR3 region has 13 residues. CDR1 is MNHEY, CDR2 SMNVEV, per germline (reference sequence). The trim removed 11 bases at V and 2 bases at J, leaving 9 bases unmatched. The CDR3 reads CAAGGGLTYEQYF. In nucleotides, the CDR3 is TGTGCCGCCGGCGGGGGTTTGACCTACGAGCAGTACTTC.

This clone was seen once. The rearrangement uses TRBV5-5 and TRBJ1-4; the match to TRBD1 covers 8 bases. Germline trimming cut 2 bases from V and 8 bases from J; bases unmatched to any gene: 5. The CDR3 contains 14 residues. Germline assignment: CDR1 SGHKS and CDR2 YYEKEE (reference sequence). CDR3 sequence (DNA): TGTGCCAGCAGCTTTGGGACAGGAGGCGAAAAACTGTTTTTT. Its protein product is CASSFGTGGEKLFF.

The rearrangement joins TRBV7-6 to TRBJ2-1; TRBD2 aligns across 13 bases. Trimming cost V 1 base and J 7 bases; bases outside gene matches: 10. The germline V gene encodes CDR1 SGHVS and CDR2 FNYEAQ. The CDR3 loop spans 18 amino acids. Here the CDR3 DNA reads TGTGCCAGCAGCTTAGGGGCGGGGACTAGCGGGGCGCAGAATGAGCAGTTCTTC. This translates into CASSLGAGTSGAQNEQFF.

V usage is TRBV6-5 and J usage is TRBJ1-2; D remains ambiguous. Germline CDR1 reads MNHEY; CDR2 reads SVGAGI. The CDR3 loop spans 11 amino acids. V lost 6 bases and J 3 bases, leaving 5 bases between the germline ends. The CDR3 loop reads CASRTDYGYTF. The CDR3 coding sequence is TGTGCCAGCAGAACTGACTATGGCTACACCTTC.

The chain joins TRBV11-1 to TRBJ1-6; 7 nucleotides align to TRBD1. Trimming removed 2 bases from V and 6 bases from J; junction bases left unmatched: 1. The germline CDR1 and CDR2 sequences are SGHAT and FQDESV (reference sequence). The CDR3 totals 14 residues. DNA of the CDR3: TGTGCCAGCAGCTTAAACAGGGGTAATTCACCCCTCCACTTT. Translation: CASSLNRGNSPLHF.

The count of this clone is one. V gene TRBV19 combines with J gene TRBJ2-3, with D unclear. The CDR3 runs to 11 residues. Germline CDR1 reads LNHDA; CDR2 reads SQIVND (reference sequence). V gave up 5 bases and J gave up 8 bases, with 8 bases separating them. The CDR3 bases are TGTGCCAGTAGTTCAGGTCCTACGCAGTATTTT. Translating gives CASSSGPTQYF.

In DNA form, the CDR3 reads TGTGCCAGCAGCTTGGGACAGACGAACACTGAAGCTTTCTTT. Translated, it gives CASSLGQTNTEAFF. The V gene is TRBV5-4, the J gene TRBJ1-1, with a possible D match to TRBD1 (5 bases). The CDR3 is 14 residues long. Germline V CDR1 and CDR2: SGHNT, YYREEE (reference sequence). Between the trimmed V and J ends, which lost 0 bases and 1 base, there was a span of 7 bases.

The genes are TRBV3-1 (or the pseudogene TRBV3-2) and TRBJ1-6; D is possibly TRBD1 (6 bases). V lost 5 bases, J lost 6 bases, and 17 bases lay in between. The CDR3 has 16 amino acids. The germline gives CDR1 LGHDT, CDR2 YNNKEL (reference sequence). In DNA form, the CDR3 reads TGTGCCAGCAGCTCGGTGGGGGCAAGAGGTAATTCACCCCTCCACTTT. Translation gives CASSSVGARGNSPLHF.

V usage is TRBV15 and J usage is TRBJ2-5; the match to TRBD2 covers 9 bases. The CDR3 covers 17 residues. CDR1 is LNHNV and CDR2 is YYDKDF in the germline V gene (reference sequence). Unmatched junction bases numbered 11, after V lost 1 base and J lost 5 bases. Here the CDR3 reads CATSRVSHSGGRETQYF. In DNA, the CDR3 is TGTGCCACCAGCAGAGTCAGCCATAGCGGGGGACGCGAGACCCAGTACTTC.

This chain's CDR3 is CASSLRGRDSFYEQYF. CDR3 nucleotides: TGTGCCAGCAGCTTAAGGGGACGGGACAGCTTCTACGAGCAGTACTTC. The V and J genes are TRBV11-2 and TRBJ2-7, with 7 bases matching TRBD1. The V and J ends lost 2 bases and 3 bases, in that order; junction bases with no gene match: 10. This CDR3 region has 16 residues. Germline V CDR1 and CDR2: SGHAT, FQNNGV.

The CDR3 spells CASSIRGMSPLHF. The CDR3 nucleotides are TGTGCCAGTAGTATCAGGGGTATGTCACCCCTCCACTTT. The genes are TRBV19 and TRBJ1-6; weak D call: TRBD1 (6 bases). Germline V gives CDR1 LNHDA, CDR2 SQIVND (reference sequence). This CDR3 spans 13 amino acids. Trimming took off 3 bases at V and 10 bases at J, with 10 bases between the two ends.

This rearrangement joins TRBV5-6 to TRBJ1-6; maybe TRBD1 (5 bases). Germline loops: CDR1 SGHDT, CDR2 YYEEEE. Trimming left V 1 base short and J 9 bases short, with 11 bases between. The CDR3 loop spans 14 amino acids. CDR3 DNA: TGTGCCAGCAGCTTGTCGCTGGGGCCTTCACCCCTCCACTTT. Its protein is CASSLSLGPSPLHF.

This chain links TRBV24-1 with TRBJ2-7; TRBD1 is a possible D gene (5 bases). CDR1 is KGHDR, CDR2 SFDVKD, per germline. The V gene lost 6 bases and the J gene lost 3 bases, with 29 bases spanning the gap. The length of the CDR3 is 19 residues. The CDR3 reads CATSPFTNRWRRGNYEQYF. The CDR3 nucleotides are TGTGCCACCAGTCCATTCACTAACAGGTGGCGAAGGGGAAACTACGAGCAGTACTTC.